Listed here are 10 T cell receptor beta chains from one sample, sequenced in a study of blood T cell repertoires in COVID-19. TCRdb's copy holds only in-frame clones and misses some; the assay was immunoSEQ multiplex PCR. The profile shows some 230,000 clones, 86% of them singletons. Input material: peripheral blood. The receptors were sampled from a man in his thirties or forties who had recovered from COVID-19.

Note on this clone: One junction end does not reproduce the germline sequence, and a read error may be involved. This chain uses TRBV13 with TRBJ2-7, with D perhaps TRBD2 (6 bases). This CDR3 is 14 amino acids long. CDR1 and CDR2 (germline): PRHDT, FYEKMQ (reference sequence). CDR3 sequence (DNA): TGTGCCAGCAGCGTAGGGGACTCTCATTACGAGCAGTACTTC. Its protein product is CASSVGDSHYEQYF.

V and J are TRBV2 and TRBJ1-3, with no clear D. The CDR3 consists of 14 residues. Trimming removed 4 bases at V and 0 bases at J, with 7 bases between. Germline V gives CDR1 SNHLY, CDR2 FYNNEI. CDR3 amino acids: CASSVRNSGNTIYF. DNA for the CDR3: TGTGCCAGCAGTGTGCGGAACTCTGGAAACACCATATATTTT.

This chain uses TRBV10-1 with TRBJ1-2; maybe TRBD1 (6 bases). In germline, CDR1 is WNHNN, CDR2 SYGVQD (reference sequence). V dropped 6 bases and J dropped 6 bases, with 17 bases sitting between them. The CDR3 has 14 residues. For the CDR3, the DNA is TGCGCCAGCAGCCAACTACGGGACACCGATGGCTACACCTTC. Amino acid sequence: CASSQLRDTDGYTF.

The V gene is TRBV5-1, the J gene TRBJ1-2; the D gene is possibly TRBD1 (5 bases). V was trimmed by 3 bases and J by 2 bases, leaving 11 bases between them. The CDR3 contains 14 residues. Germline V gene lookup returns CDR1 SGHRS and CDR2 YFSETQ. CDR3 in amino acids: CASSSQGPNYGYTF. CDR3 bases: TGCGCCAGCAGCTCCCAGGGTCCCAACTATGGCTACACCTTC.

The chain employs TRBV2 and TRBJ1-5; D is unresolved. This CDR3 has 14 residues. The V end lost 6 bases, the J end lost 0 bases, and 9 bases lay between the germline ends. The germline V gene has CDR1 SNHLY and CDR2 FYNNEI. Here the CDR3 reads CASRWTDSNQPQHF. In DNA form, the CDR3 reads TGTGCCAGCAGGTGGACTGATAGCAATCAGCCCCAGCATTTT.

The gene calls are TRBV18 and TRBJ1-6; D possibly corresponds to TRBD1 (5 bases). The length of the CDR3 is 14 residues. Trimming stripped 3 bases from V and 13 bases from J, with 16 bases between. CDR1 and CDR2 from the germline V gene are KGHSH and LQKENI. The CDR3 bases are TGTGCCAGCTCACCGCGGGACCATGGGGCCCCCCTCCACTTT. It codes for CASSPRDHGAPLHF.

The CDR3 sequence: CASRQQGPYGYTF. The CDR3 region has the DNA TGTGCCAGCAGACAACAGGGTCCCTATGGCTACACCTTC. This sequence joins TRBV7-8 and TRBJ1-2, with D perhaps matching TRBD1 (6 bases). CDR3 length equals 13 residues. Trimming shortened V by 6 bases and J by 4 bases, and 12 bases separated the two germline ends. Germline V gives CDR1 SGHVS, CDR2 FQNEAQ.

The chain has TRBV7-2 and TRBJ2-5, with 8 bases aligning to TRBD2. The CDR3 spans 16 residues. V gave up 1 base and J gave up 4 bases; unmatched junction bases: 8. The germline CDR1 and CDR2 sequences are SGHTA and FQGNSA. CDR3 sequence reads: CASSLGGAGVGETQYF. CDR3 sequence (DNA): TGTGCCAGCAGCTTAGGAGGAGCGGGGGTGGGAGAGACCCAGTACTTC.

The chain is built from TRBV5-1 and TRBJ1-3, with TRBD1 matching 9 bases. The CDR3 extends over 15 amino acids. With V trimmed by 3 bases and J by 4 bases, 5 bases remained unmatched. Germline lookup yields CDR1 SGHRS and CDR2 YFSETQ. This CDR3 is CASSSQGAGGNTIYF. CDR3 bases: TGCGCCAGCAGCTCACAGGGGGCCGGAGGAAACACCATATATTTT.

The rearrangement joins TRBV5-8 to TRBJ1-5; possibly TRBD1 for D (6 bases). V lost 1 base and J 5 bases, leaving 10 bases between the germline ends. The CDR3 sequence is 14 residues long. Germline assignment: CDR1 SGHTS and CDR2 YDEGEE. CDR3 bases: TGTGCCAGCAGCTTGATAGGGGGAGATCAGCCCCAGCATTTT. This translates into CASSLIGGDQPQHF.